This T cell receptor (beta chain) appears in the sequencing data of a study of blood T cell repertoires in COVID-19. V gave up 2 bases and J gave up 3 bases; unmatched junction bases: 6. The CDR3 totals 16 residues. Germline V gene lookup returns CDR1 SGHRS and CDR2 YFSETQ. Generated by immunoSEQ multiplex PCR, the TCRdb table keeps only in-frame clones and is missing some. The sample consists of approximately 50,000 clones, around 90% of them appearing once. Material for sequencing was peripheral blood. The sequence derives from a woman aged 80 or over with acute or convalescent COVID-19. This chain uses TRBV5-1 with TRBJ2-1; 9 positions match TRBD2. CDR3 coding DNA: TGCGCCAGCAGCTTCTTAGCGGGGGCGGGCTACAATGAGCAGTTCTTC. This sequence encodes CASSFLAGAGYNEQFF.